Sequencing of this TCR beta chain was carried out in a study of T cells expressing NK-cell markers. General study points: These clonotypes additionally ranked first within the CD3+CD56-NKG2C+ fraction of a handful of donors. The share of CD8+ T cells held by dominant NKG2C+ clonotypes was 1.0-7.0% in 5 or 6 donors.

Scientists made TCR beta cDNA using 5'RACE template switching with UMIs. From its re-call of the 5' RACE reads, TCRdb lists each CDR3 protein once, without DNA. This table holds some 300,000 distinct CDR3 sequences. Of note for this clonotype: Antigen specificity is unknown.

Germline V gene sequence: CDR1 SQVTM, CDR2 ANQGSEA. This CDR3 region has 11 residues. The sequence was collected from a man aged 18 to 29 in good health. What was sequenced was blood T cells: a sorted CD56 or NKG2C T cell subset, CD4+ or CD8+ T cells, or bulk PBMC T cells (not recorded which). The chain combines TRBV29-1 with TRBJ2-1; TCRdb calls TRBD1, which cannot be checked without DNA. The CDR3 loop is CSVVVREVQFF.